This TCR beta chain was captured by sequencing in a study of blood T cell repertoires in COVID-19 (dated by TCRdb to 2018 to 2020). Regarding the research as a whole: Samples from collaborators originated in the United States, Italy and Spain and spanned both the acute and convalescent phases of COVID-19. The prospective study material was composed of cDNA or gDNA derived from T cells, B-cell-depleted T cells, or PBMCs. The dataset comprised deeply sampled blood TCRbeta repertoires from subjects exposed to, actively infected with, or recovered from COVID-19. A freely available public database, intended as a resource for researchers studying the immune response to SARS-CoV-2, is where the repertoires were released. Samples were obtained from the ongoing ImmuneRACE study (first 160 participants) and from some 1,200 subjects provided by 6 global collaborators. The sample metadata nearly always contained a de-identified subject ID, COVID-19 status, age in years and sex. Where available, HLA class I and class II types were taken from metadata supplied by the sample provider and were not determined by assay-based typing.

TCRbeta CDR3 regions were amplified from genomic DNA by means of the immunoSEQ Assay, a bias-controlled multiplex PCR. From the authors' description of their analysis: Nucleated cell counts per sample were estimated from amplification of reference gene primers within the assay. To quantify the absolute abundance of each unique TCRbeta CDR3 rearrangement, sequence reads were collapsed and filtered. For each sample, productive Simpson clonality was calculated by taking the square root of Simpson's diversity index across productive rearrangements. The table comes from immuneACCESS by way of TCRdb, which keeps in-frame sequences with V and J called. Part of the clones is missing from these tables; in studies checked, under half for an unresolved V gene and the rest for unknown reasons. The V and J calls and clone size are taken from that table; D and trimming were inferred from the DNA. The sample table lists about 170,000 clones, 84% of them with a count of one. 2.5% to 3% of the sample rests with the top ten.

One collaborating source in Seattle enrolled patients while the patients were actively infected and followed the patients over time throughout the course of disease. Collaborating institutions collected whole blood in K2EDTA tubes following their own protocols. For TCRbeta analysis, collaborators shipped samples in one of three forms: frozen whole blood, isolated PBMCs, or DNA extracted from either of those sample types. Broad study findings and their caveats: The amount of clinical and demographic metadata varied by source and participant and was provided uncurated.

On this clone itself: Its antigen has not been determined. The input lacks base qualities; no much larger clone sits a single base away.

The sequencing sample was made of peripheral blood. The source of this sequence is a woman aged 80 or over with COVID-19, enrolled during active disease.

The CDR3 is CASSPVPVGGIQYF. The DNA sequence is TGTGCCAGCAGCCCCGTGCCGGTAGGAGGGATTCAGTACTTC. The receptor chain draws on TRBV7-3 and TRBJ2-4; TRBD2 is a possible D gene, resting on 6 matching bases. CDR1 and CDR2, looked up from the germline V gene, are SGHTA and FQGTGA. V and J lose 5 bases and 10 bases, and a span of 18 bases separates them. Counted from cysteine to phenylalanine, this CDR3 has 14 amino acids. Left in the record is the CDR3 DNA by itself, 42 bases read in frame from the first base.